Below, 28 T cell receptor beta chains from the same sample are listed, as sequenced in a study of shared clonotypes between healthy human individuals. This table comes from immunoSEQ multiplex PCR, and its TCRdb copy is limited to in-frame clones, with some not included. The sample consists of 950,000 to 1,200,000 clones, roughly 80% of them appearing once. The sequenced material came from memory CD4+ T cells from PBMCs. The subset denotes: CD45RA-negative fraction. These receptors originate from a man aged 18 to 29 in good health. Some clones in this sample may be carry-over from other donors' samples.

This clone was counted only a few times. The chain recombines TRBV7-9 with TRBJ2-1; D gene ambiguous. The CDR3 runs to 13 residues. Trimming left V 3 bases short and J 3 bases short, with 6 bases between. CDR1 is SEHNR, CDR2 FQNEAQ, per germline (reference sequence). CDR3 in DNA: TGTGCCAGCAGCTTTCAACGCTACAATGAGCAGTTCTTC. This sequence encodes CASSFQRYNEQFF.

This clone has more than one count but fewer than ten. The rearrangement joins TRBV11-2 to TRBJ2-7; 9 bases align to TRBD1. The CDR3 is 15 amino acids. J gave up 3 bases and V 6 bases, and 9 bases lay outside the gene matches. Germline V gives CDR1 SGHAT, CDR2 FQNNGV. The CDR3 protein is CASRPGGQGDYEQYF. Written as DNA, the CDR3 is TGTGCCAGCAGACCCGGGGGACAGGGAGACTACGAGCAGTACTTC.

The rearrangement uses TRBV2 and TRBJ1-2, with D perhaps TRBD1 (5 bases). Germline V gene sequence: CDR1 SNHLY, CDR2 FYNNEI. Trimming cost V 9 bases and J 8 bases, with 13 bases left between them. The CDR3 spans 11 residues. The CDR3 spells CASAKGLGYTF. The CDR3 DNA is TGTGCCAGTGCGAAGGGGTTAGGCTACACCTTC.

Points on this clone: Other DNA sequences from this sample encode an identical CDR3 as well. The chain joins TRBV30 to TRBJ1-1; no definite D call. Trimming took 0 bases from V and 0 from J, leaving 8 bases between them. Germline V gene lookup returns CDR1 GTSNPN and CDR2 SVGIG (reference sequence). CDR3 length: 14 amino acids. The DNA of the CDR3 is TGTGCCTGGAGTGTCGGCAGGATGAACACTGAAGCTTTCTTT. Its translation: CAWSVGRMNTEAFF. The entire variable domain, with the rest obtained from reference TRBV30 and TRBJ1-1, is as follows: SQTIHQWPATLVQPVGSPLSLECTVEGTSNPNLYWYRQAAGRGLQLLFYSVGIGQISSEVPQNLSASRPQDRQFILSSKKLLLSDSGFYLCAWSVGRMNTEAFFGQGTRLTVV.

This chain's CDR3 is CASSGFGILNTEAFF. The CDR3 coding sequence is TGTGCCAGCAGTGGATTCGGAATCCTGAACACTGAAGCTTTCTTT. The rearrangement links TRBV25-1 to TRBJ1-1; D remains ambiguous. V was cut by 4 bases and J by 0 bases, with 12 bases left in between. CDR1 is MGHDK and CDR2 is SYGVNS in the germline V gene. The CDR3 is 15 residues long.

The genes are TRBV13 and TRBJ2-2; 7 bases align to TRBD2. The CDR3 runs to 17 residues. CDR1 and CDR2 (germline): PRHDT, FYEKMQ (reference sequence). J gave up 5 bases and V 4 bases, and 13 bases lay outside the gene matches. The CDR3 loop reads CASSSGTNGSGTGELFF. The CDR3 bases are TGTGCCAGCAGCTCCGGGACTAACGGGAGTGGAACCGGGGAGCTGTTTTTT.

The chain has TRBV11-2 and TRBJ2-1; TRBD1 might be the D (6 bases). CDR1 and CDR2 from the germline V gene are SGHAT and FQNNGV. This CDR3 spans 12 amino acids. The germline V and J ends were trimmed by 3 bases and 13 bases, with 13 bases remaining between them. Here the CDR3 reads CASSFGGRRQFF. Written as DNA, the CDR3 is TGTGCCAGCAGCTTTGGGGGCCGGAGACAGTTCTTC.

The rearrangement uses TRBV28 and TRBJ1-2; D is possibly TRBD1 (5 bases). Germline V gene sequence: CDR1 MDHEN, CDR2 SYDVKM. The germline V and J ends were trimmed by 6 bases and 8 bases, with 13 bases remaining between them. CDR3 length: 12 residues. DNA for the CDR3: TGTGCCAGCAGACGGGACGGGCCAGGCTACACCTTC. Its protein product is CASRRDGPGYTF.

This rearrangement joins TRBV12-5 to TRBJ1-2; perhaps TRBD1 as D (5 bases). The CDR3 length is 13 residues. CDR1 is LGHNT and CDR2 is FRNRAP in the germline V gene. V was clipped by 6 bases and J by 7 bases, with 15 bases between them. CDR3 nucleotides: TGTGCTAGTGGGGACCTCGGGAGGGGTGGCTACACCTTC. Its translation: CASGDLGRGGYTF.

CDR3 residues: CASSWTGGKNIQYF. DNA for the CDR3: TGCGCCAGCAGCTGGACAGGGGGCAAAAACATTCAGTACTTC. This sequence joins TRBV5-1 and TRBJ2-4; 10 bases agree with TRBD1. V was clipped by 3 bases and J by 3 bases; unmatched bases: 0. CDR1 and CDR2 (germline): SGHRS, YFSETQ. This CDR3 is built from 14 residues.

The chain recombines TRBV18 with TRBJ2-2; D possibly matches TRBD1 or TRBD2 (5 bases each). This CDR3 has 20 residues. The V end lost 2 bases, the J end lost 4 bases, and 26 bases lay between the germline ends. In germline, CDR1 is KGHSH, CDR2 LQKENI. The CDR3 nucleotides are TGTGCCAGCTCACCAAGCCCGGGAACAGGCGTGGGGAGTAGCACCGGGGAGCTGTTTTTT. Translated, it gives CASSPSPGTGVGSSTGELFF.

The rearrangement uses TRBV30 and TRBJ1-2, with no clear D. The CDR3 runs to 14 residues. Trimming left V 1 base short and J 7 bases short, with 16 bases between. Germline V lookup: CDR1 GTSNPN, CDR2 SVGIG (reference sequence). The CDR3 here is CAWSAGRAVPGYTF. The CDR3 DNA follows: TGTGCCTGGAGTGCTGGGCGGGCTGTTCCTGGCTACACCTTC.

The chain has TRBV4-1 and TRBJ1-5; 9 positions agree with TRBD1. The CDR3 extends over 15 amino acids. Germline CDR1 MGHRA, CDR2 YSYEKL. V was clipped by 3 bases and J by 5 bases; unmatched bases: 5. The CDR3 nucleotides read TGCGCCAGCAGCCATTACGACAGGGGGGATCAGCCCCAGCATTTT. This codes for CASSHYDRGDQPQHF.

This chain connects TRBV30 to TRBJ1-1, with TRBD1 identical over 7 bases. CDR3 length: 11 amino acids. Germline V gene data show CDR1 as GTSNPN and CDR2 as SVGIG (reference sequence). The CDR3 sequence is CGTTGVTEAFF. The CDR3, as DNA: TGTGGCACCACAGGGGTTACTGAAGCTTTCTTT.

The chain uses TRBV5-4 and TRBJ2-2, with D perhaps matching TRBD2 (5 bases). CDR1 is SGHNT and CDR2 is YYREEE in the germline V gene (reference sequence). This CDR3 contains 16 residues. Trimming pared 4 bases from V and 1 base from J, leaving 14 bases between. The CDR3 protein is CASSPPGSRNTGELFF. CDR3 coding DNA: TGTGCCAGCAGCCCCCCGGGGAGTCGGAACACCGGGGAGCTGTTTTTT.

This clone was seen once. The rearrangement joins TRBV6-6 to TRBJ2-1; 9 bases are shared with TRBD2. The germline V gene has CDR1 MNHNY and CDR2 SVGAGI (reference sequence). This CDR3 region has 14 residues. J was trimmed by 10 bases and V by 6 bases; bases with no gene match: 10. CDR3 amino acids: CASRATSGQGEQFF. In nucleotides, the CDR3 is TGTGCCAGCAGGGCGACTAGCGGCCAAGGGGAGCAGTTCTTC.

The rearrangement links TRBV14 to TRBJ1-1; D unclear. CDR1 and CDR2 (germline): SGHDN, FVKESK. V lost 4 bases and J 7 bases, leaving 7 bases between the germline ends. The CDR3 spans 11 residues. Here the CDR3 DNA reads TGTGCCAGCAGCCTTCGCGATGAAGCTTTCTTT. Its protein is CASSLRDEAFF.

The chain recombines TRBV28 with TRBJ2-1; 7 nucleotides align to TRBD1. This CDR3 comprises 15 residues. Trimming at V came to 6 bases and at J to 5 bases, leaving 10 bases not matched to a gene. Per germline, CDR1 MDHEN and CDR2 SYDVKM. The CDR3 DNA reads as TGTGCCAGCAGGACACCGGGACAGTTTAACAATGAGCAGTTCTTC. This translates into CASRTPGQFNNEQFF. The entire variable domain, with the rest obtained from reference TRBV28 and TRBJ2-1, is as follows: DVKVTQSSRYLVKRTGEKVFLECVQDMDHENMFWYRQDPGLGLRLIYFSYDVKMKEKGDIPEGYSVSREKKERFSLILESASTNQTSMYLCASRTPGQFNNEQFFGPGTRLTVL.

This sequence joins TRBV10-3 and TRBJ1-2; D possibly corresponds to TRBD1 (5 bases). Germline CDR1 reads ENHRY; CDR2 reads SYGVKD. The CDR3 is 13 residues long. Between the trimmed V and J ends, which lost 7 bases and 4 bases, there was a span of 13 bases. The CDR3 bases are TGTGCCATCACCTCCACCGGGGGCTATGGCTACACCTTC. Translating gives CAITSTGGYGYTF.

The rearrangement joins TRBV6-5 to TRBJ2-7, with 7 bases identical to TRBD1. J lost 2 bases, V lost 6 bases, and 7 bases had no gene match. Germline CDR1 is MNHEY and CDR2 is SVGAGI. The CDR3 extends over 14 amino acids. This CDR3 reads CASRLQGYPYEQYF. For the CDR3, the DNA is TGTGCCAGCAGACTACAGGGGTATCCCTACGAGCAGTACTTC.

The gene calls are TRBV7-6 and TRBJ2-2; 8 bases align to TRBD1. The V gene end was trimmed by 6 bases and the J gene end by 6 bases; junction bases not matched to a gene: 6. Germline V CDR1 and CDR2: SGHVS, FNYEAQ. This CDR3 region has 14 residues. CDR3: CASRRQGLSGELFF. CDR3 DNA sequence: TGTGCCAGCAGGAGACAGGGGCTATCCGGGGAGCTGTTTTTT. The whole variable domain, remainder taken from reference TRBV7-6 and TRBJ2-2, is GAGVSQSPRYKVTKRGQDVALRCDPISGHVSLYWYRQALGQGPEFLTYFNYEAQQDKSGLPNDRFSAERPEGSISTLTIQRTEQRDSAMYRCASRRQGLSGELFFGEGSRLTVL.

The V gene is TRBV20-1, the J gene TRBJ1-2; 7 bases line up with TRBD1. The CDR3 consists of 11 residues. Germline assignment: CDR1 DFQATT and CDR2 SNEGSKA (reference sequence). With V trimmed by 6 bases and J by 8 bases, 6 bases remained unmatched. DNA for the CDR3: TGCAGTGCCGGGACAGCTGGGGGCTACACCTTC. It specifies CSAGTAGGYTF.

V gene TRBV6-6 combines with J gene TRBJ1-4; a possible D gene is TRBD1 (5 bases). V was pared by 5 bases and J by 1 base, with 8 bases between. Germline-derived CDR1 and CDR2 are MNHNY and SVGAGI (reference sequence). The CDR3 is 14 residues long. The CDR3: CASSRDGTNEKLFF. The CDR3 nucleotides read TGTGCCAGCAGTCGGGACGGAACTAATGAAAAACTGTTTTTT.

The chain links TRBV29-1 to TRBJ2-3, with D possibly matching TRBD2 (7 bases). The CDR3 covers 14 residues. The V gene lost 4 bases and the J gene lost 3 bases, with 14 bases spanning the gap. Germline-derived CDR1 and CDR2 are SQVTM and ANQGSEA. The CDR3 sequence: CSVVRGARTDTQYF. Here the CDR3 DNA reads TGCAGCGTTGTTCGGGGGGCGAGGACAGATACGCAGTATTTT.

The chain is built from TRBV7-3 and TRBJ1-2, with TRBD1 identical over 8 bases. The J segment lost 5 bases and the V segment lost 5 bases, leaving 4 bases of the junction unmatched. The CDR3 totals 13 residues. Germline CDR1 and CDR2: SGHTA and FQGTGA. The chain's CDR3 is CASSLRQGYGYTF. CDR3 nucleotide sequence: TGTGCCAGCAGCCTACGACAGGGGTATGGCTACACCTTC.

This clone was detected many times. The V and J genes are TRBV16 and TRBJ1-2; D may be TRBD1 (6 bases). CDR3 length equals 14 residues. Per germline, CDR1 KGHSY and CDR2 FQNENV. Deletions cut 2 bases from V and 2 bases from J, with 9 bases between. CDR3 sequence reads: CASSQITGNYGYTF. Here the CDR3 DNA reads TGTGCCAGCAGCCAAATTACAGGGAACTATGGCTACACCTTC. The variable domain in full, completed from reference TRBV16 and TRBJ1-2, reads GEEVAQTPKHLVRGEGQKAKLYCAPIKGHSYVFWYQQVLKNEFKFLISFQNENVFDETGMPKERFSAKCLPNSPCSLEIQATKLEDSAVYFCASSQITGNYGYTFGSGTRLTVV.

On this clone itself: A far larger clone is only one base removed, so a read error is likely. Other DNA sequences within the sample encode an identical CDR3. The chain employs TRBV30 and TRBJ1-3, with D uncertain. The CDR3 extends over 13 amino acids. CDR1 and CDR2 (germline): GTSNPN, SVGIG (reference sequence). In DNA, the CDR3 is TGTGCCTGCCACCGCGGTTCTGGAAACACAATATATTTT. The encoded protein is CACHRGSGNTIYF.

The chain carries TRBV5-1 and TRBJ2-3; 9 nucleotides agree with TRBD1. Germline trimming cut 3 bases from V and 5 bases from J; bases unmatched to any gene: 4. The CDR3 consists of 14 residues. CDR1 and CDR2 (germline): SGHRS, YFSETQ. CDR3 protein: CASSSGTGRDTQYF. The CDR3 DNA reads TGCGCCAGCAGCTCAGGGACAGGGAGAGATACGCAGTATTTT.